This TCR beta chain was obtained from a study of T cell responses to AZD1222 COVID-19 vaccine. Across the whole study: Both about-4-week and about-12-week second-dose recipients were combined. Study observations and caveats: Dominant CD4 TCR responses targeted spike regions 160-218 and 743-854. It should be noted that donors were predominantly white British and more often female, and clonal diversity was possibly underestimated. Repertoires were sampled only after the peak T cell response.

With respect to this clone: Its matching antigen is unknown.

The repertoire was sequenced with immunoSEQ multiplex PCR; TCRdb's copy has only in-frame clones and lacks some. The repertoire holds 150,000 or so clones, with around 89% as singletons. The germline V and J ends were trimmed by 0 bases and 0 bases, with 12 bases remaining between them. The V gene's germline CDR1 is LNHDA and CDR2 SQIVND (reference sequence). This CDR3 comprises 16 residues. This TCR derives from an adult in good health. The sequencing used peripheral blood, collected on day 0 of AZD1222 vaccination. The genes are TRBV19 and TRBJ2-7, with D uncertain. The CDR3 sequence is CASSIEWRPASYEQYF. The CDR3 coding sequence is TGTGCCAGTAGTATAGAGTGGCGGCCCGCCTCCTACGAGCAGTACTTC.